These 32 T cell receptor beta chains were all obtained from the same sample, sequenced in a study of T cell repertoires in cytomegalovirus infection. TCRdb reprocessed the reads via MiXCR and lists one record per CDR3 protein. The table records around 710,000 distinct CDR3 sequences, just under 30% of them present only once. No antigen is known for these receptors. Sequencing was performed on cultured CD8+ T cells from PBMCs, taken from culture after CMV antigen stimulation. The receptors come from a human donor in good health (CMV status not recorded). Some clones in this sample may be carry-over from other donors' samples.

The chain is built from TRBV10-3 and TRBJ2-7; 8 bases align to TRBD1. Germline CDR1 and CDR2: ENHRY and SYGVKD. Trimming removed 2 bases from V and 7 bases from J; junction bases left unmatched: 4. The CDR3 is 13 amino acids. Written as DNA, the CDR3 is TGTGCCATCAGTGAGGGACAGGGTGGAGAGCAGTACGTC. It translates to CAISEGQGGEQYV.

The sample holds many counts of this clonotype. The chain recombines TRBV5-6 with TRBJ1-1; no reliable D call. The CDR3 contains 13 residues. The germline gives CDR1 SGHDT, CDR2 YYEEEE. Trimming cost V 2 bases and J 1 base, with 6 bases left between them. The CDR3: CASSLDSNTEAFF. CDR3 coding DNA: TGTGCCAGCAGCTTAGATTCGAACACTGAAGCTTTCTTT. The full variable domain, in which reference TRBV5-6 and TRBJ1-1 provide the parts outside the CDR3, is DAGVTQSPTHLIKTRGQQVTLRCSPKSGHDTVSWYQQALGQGPQFIFQYYEEEERQRGNFPDRFSGHQFPNYSSELNVNALLLGDSALYLCASSLDSNTEAFFGQGTRLTVV.

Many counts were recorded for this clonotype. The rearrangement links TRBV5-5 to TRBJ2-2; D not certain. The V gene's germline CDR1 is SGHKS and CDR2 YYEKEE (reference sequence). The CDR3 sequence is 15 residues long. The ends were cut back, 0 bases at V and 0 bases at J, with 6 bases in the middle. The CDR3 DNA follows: TGTGCCAGCAGCTTGGCGGCAGCGAACACCGGGGAGCTGTTTTTT. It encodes CASSLAAANTGELFF.

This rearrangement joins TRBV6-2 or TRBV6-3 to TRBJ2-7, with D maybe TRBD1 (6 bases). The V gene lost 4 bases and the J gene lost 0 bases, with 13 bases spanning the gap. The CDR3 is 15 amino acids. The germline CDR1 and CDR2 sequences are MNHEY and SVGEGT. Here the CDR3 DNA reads TGTGCCAGCAGTTTGGGGGCGACAAGCTCCTACGAGCAGTACGTC. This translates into CASSLGATSSYEQYV.

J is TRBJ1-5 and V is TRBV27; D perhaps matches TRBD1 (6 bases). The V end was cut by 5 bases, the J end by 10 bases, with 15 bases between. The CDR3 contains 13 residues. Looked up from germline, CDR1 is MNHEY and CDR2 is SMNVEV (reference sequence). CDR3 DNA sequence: TGTGCCAGCAGTCAGGGACAACTACTACCCCAGCATTTT. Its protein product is CASSQGQLLPQHF.

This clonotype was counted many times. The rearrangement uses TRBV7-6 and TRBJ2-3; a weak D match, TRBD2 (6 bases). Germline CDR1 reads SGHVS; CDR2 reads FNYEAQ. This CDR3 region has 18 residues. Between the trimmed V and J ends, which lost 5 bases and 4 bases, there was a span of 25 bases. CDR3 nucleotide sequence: TGTGCCAGCAGCCAAAAAGGGAGTCGGGAGCTTGTGGCAGATACGCAGTATTTT. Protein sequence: CASSQKGSRELVADTQYF.

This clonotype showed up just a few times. CDR3 coding DNA: TGTGCCATCAGAGGCGGTTACAATGAGCAGTTCTTC. This gives the protein CAIRGGYNEQFF. This rearrangement joins TRBV10-3 to TRBJ2-1; no reliable D call. Trimming took 6 bases from V and 4 from J, leaving 7 bases between them. The CDR3 has 12 residues. CDR1 and CDR2 from the germline V gene are ENHRY and SYGVKD.

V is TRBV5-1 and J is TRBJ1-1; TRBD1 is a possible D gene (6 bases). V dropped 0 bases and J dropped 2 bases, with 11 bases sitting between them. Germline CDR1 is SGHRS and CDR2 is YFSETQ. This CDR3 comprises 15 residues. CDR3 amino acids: CASSLAGTTNTEAFF. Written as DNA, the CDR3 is TGCGCCAGCAGCTTGGCCGGGACAACCAACACTGAAGCTTTCTTT. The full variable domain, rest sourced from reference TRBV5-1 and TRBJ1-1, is KAGVTQTPRYLIKTRGQQVTLSCSPISGHRSVSWYQQTPGQGLQFLFEYFSETQRNKGNFPGRFSGRQFSNSRSEMNVSTLELGDSALYLCASSLAGTTNTEAFFGQGTRLTVV.

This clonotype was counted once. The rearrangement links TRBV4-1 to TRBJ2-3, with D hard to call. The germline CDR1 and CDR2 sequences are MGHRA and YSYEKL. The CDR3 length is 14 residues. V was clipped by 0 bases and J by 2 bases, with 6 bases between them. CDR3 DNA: TGCGCCAGCAGCCAAGACCAGGCCACAGATACGCAGTATTTT. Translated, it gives CASSQDQATDTQYF.

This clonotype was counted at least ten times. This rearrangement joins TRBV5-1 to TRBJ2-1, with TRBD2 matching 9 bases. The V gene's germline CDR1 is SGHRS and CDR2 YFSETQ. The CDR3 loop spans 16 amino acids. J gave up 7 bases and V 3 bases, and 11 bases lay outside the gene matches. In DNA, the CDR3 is TGCGCCAGCAGCTGGGGCGCGGGGGGGCTAATTAATGAGCAGTTCTTC. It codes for CASSWGAGGLINEQFF.

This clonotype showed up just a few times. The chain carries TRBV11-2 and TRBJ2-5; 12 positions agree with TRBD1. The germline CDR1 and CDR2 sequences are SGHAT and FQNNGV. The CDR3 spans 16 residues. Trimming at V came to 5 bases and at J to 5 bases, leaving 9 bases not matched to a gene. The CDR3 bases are TGTGCCAGCAGCCCCCTCCGGGACAGGGGGCCGGAGACCCAGTACTTC. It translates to CASSPLRDRGPETQYF. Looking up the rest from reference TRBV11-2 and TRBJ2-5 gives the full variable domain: EAGVAQSPRYKIIEKRQSVAFWCNPISGHATLYWYQQILGQGPKLLIQFQNNGVVDDSQLPKDRFSAERLKGVDSTLKIQPAKLEDSAVYLCASSPLRDRGPETQYFGPGTRLLVL.

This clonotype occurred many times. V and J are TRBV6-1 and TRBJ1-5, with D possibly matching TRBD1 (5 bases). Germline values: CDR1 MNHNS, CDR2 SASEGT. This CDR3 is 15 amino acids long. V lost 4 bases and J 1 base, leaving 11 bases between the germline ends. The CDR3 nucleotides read TGTGCCAGCAGTGGCTGGGGGGGAAGCAATCAGCCCCAGCATTTT. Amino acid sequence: CASSGWGGSNQPQHF.

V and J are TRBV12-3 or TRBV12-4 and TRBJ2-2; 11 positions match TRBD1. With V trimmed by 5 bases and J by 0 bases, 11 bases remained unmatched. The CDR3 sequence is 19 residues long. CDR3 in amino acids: CASSAGQGAGNANTGELFF. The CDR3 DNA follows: TGTGCCAGCAGTGCTGGACAGGGGGCAGGCAATGCGAACACCGGGGAGCTGTTTTTT.

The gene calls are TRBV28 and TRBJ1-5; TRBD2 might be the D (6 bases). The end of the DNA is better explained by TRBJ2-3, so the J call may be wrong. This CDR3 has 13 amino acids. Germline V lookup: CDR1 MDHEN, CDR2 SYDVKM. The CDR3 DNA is TGTGCCAGCAGTCGGGGGAGCAATCAGCCCCAGTATTTT. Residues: CASSRGSNQPQYF.

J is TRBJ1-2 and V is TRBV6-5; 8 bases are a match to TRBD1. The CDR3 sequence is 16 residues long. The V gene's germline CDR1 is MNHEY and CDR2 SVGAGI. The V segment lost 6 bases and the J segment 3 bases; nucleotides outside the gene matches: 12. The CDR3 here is CASRDRDSPLHYGYTF. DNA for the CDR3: TGTGCCAGCAGGGACAGGGACAGTCCCCTACACTATGGCTACACCTTC.

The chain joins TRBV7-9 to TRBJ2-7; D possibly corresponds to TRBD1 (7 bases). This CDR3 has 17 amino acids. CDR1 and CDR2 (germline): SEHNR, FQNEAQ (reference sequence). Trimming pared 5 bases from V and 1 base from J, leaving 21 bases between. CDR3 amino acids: CASSRDSGGQASYEQYF. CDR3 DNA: TGTGCCAGCAGCCGAGATAGCGGCGGACAGGCTTCCTACGAGCAGTACTTC.

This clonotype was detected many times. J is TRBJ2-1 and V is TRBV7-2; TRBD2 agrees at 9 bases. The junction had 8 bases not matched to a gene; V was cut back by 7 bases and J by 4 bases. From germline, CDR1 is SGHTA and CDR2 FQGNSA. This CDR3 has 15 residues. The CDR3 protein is CASTYSGGTYNEQFF. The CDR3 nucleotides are TGTGCCAGCACCTATAGCGGGGGAACATACAATGAGCAGTTCTTC.

CDR3 residues: CASSFSTGVTEAFF. CDR3 DNA sequence: TGTGCCAGCAGTTTCTCGACAGGGGTAACTGAAGCTTTCTTT. This chain links TRBV12-3 or TRBV12-4 with TRBJ1-1; 8 bases fit TRBD1. The CDR3 is made up of 14 amino acids. V trimming: 3 bases; J trimming: 5 bases; junction bases outside the gene matches: 5.

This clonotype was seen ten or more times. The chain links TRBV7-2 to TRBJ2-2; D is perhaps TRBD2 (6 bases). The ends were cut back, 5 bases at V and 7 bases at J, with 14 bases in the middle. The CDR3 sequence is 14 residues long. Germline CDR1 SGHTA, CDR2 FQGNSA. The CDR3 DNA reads TGTGCCAGCAGCCCCCCCGGGGAGGACGGGGAGCTGTTTTTT. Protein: CASSPPGEDGELFF.

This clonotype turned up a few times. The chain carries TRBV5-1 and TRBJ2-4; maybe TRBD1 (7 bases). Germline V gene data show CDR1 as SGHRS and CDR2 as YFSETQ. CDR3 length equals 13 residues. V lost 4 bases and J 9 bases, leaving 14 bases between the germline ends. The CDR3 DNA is TGCGCCAGCAGCCCCAGGGGGGTAGGCATTCAGTACTTC. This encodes CASSPRGVGIQYF.

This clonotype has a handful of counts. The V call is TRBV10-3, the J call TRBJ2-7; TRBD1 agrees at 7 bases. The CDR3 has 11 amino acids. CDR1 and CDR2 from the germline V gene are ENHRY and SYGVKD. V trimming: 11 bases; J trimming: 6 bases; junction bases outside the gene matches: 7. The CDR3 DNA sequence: TGTGCCGCGACCGACAGGGCCGAGCAGTACTTC. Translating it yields CAATDRAEQYF.

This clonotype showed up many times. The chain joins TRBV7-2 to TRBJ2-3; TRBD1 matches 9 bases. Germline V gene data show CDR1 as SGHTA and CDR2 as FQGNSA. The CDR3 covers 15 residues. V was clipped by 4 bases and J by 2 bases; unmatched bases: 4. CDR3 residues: CASSSGTGHTDTQYF. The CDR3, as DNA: TGTGCCAGCAGCTCCGGGACAGGGCACACAGATACGCAGTATTTT.

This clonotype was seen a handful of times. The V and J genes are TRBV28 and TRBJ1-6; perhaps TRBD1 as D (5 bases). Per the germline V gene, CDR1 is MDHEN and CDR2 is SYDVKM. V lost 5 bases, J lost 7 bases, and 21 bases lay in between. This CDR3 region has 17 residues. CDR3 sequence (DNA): TGTGCCAGCAGTGATCCGGATTTCGGGGGGGTAAATTCACCCCTCCACTTT. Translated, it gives CASSDPDFGGVNSPLHF.

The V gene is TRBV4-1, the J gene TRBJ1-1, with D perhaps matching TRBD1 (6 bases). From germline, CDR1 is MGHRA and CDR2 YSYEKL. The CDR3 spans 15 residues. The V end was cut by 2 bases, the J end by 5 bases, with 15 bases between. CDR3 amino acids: CASSQPGWGATEAFF. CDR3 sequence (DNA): TGCGCCAGCAGCCAACCAGGTTGGGGGGCTACTGAAGCTTTCTTT.

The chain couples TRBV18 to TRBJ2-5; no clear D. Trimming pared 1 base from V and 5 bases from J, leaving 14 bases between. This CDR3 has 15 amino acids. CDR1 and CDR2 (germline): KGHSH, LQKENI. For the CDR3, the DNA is TGTGCCAGCTCACCACGGTCAGGCGAGGCGGAGACCCAGTACTTC. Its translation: CASSPRSGEAETQYF.

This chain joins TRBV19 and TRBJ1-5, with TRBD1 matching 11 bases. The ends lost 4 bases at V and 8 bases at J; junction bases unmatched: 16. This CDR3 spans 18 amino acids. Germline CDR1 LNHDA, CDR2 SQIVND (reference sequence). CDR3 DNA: TGTGCCAGTAGTACCATACCCCCTTGGACAGGGGGCTGGGAGCCCCAGCATTTT. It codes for CASSTIPPWTGGWEPQHF.

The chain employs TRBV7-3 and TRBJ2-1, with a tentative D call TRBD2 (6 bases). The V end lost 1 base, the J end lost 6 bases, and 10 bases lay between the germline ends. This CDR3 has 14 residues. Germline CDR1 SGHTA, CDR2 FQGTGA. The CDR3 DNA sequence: TGTGCCAGCAGCTTAAGTCTGGGGGGCAATGAGCAGTTCTTC. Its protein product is CASSLSLGGNEQFF.

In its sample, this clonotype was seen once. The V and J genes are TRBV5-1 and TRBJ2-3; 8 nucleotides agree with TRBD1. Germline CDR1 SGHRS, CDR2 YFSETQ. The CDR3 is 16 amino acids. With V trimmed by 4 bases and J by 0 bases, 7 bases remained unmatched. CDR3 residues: CASSGQGAHSTDTQYF. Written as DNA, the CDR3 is TGCGCCAGCAGCGGGCAGGGGGCCCATAGCACAGATACGCAGTATTTT.

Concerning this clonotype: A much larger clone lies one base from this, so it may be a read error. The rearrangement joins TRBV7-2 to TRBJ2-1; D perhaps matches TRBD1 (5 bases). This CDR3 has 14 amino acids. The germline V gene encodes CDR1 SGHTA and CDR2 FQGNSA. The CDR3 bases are TGTGCCAACAGCCTCAGGGCGATCGACGATGAGCAGTTCTTC. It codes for CANSLRAIDDEQFF.

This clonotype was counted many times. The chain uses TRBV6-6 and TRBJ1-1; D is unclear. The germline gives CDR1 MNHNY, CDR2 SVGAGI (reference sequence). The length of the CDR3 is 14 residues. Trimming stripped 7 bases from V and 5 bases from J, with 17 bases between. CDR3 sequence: CASTYLVRGTEAFF. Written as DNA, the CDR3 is TGTGCCAGCACCTATTTGGTCCGAGGGACTGAAGCTTTCTTT.

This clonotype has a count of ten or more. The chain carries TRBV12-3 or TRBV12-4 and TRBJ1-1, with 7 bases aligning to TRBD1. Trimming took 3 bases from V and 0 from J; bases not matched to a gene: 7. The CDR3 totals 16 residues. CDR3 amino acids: CASSFGTEIMNTEAFF. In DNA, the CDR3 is TGTGCCAGCAGTTTCGGGACAGAGATTATGAACACTGAAGCTTTCTTT.

CDR3 in amino acids: CATSRVGGASDTQYF. DNA of the CDR3: TGTGCCACCAGCAGAGTCGGGGGGGCCTCAGATACGCAGTATTTT. The chain joins TRBV15 to TRBJ2-3; 8 bases match TRBD2. V lost 1 base and J lost 4; bases outside the gene matches: 4. CDR1 LNHNV and CDR2 YYDKDF come from the germline V gene (reference sequence). This CDR3 comprises 15 residues.